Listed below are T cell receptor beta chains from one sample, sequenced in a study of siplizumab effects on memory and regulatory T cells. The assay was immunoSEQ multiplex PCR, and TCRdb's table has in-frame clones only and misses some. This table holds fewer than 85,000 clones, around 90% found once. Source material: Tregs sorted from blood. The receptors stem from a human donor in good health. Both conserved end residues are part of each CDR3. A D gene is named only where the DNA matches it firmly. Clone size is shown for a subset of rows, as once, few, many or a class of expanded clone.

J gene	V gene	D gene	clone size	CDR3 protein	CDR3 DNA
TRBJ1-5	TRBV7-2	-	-	CASSLGGRNQPQHF	TGTGCCAGCAGCTTAGGGGGTCGCAATCAGCCCCAGCATTTT
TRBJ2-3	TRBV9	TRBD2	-	CASSAPGLGGTDTQYF	TGTGCCAGCAGCGCTCCGGGACTGGGGGGGACAGATACGCAGTATTTT
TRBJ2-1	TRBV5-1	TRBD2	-	CASSFGTSGGYNEQFF	TGCGCCAGCAGCTTCGGGACTAGCGGGGGATACAATGAGCAGTTCTTC
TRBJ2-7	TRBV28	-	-	CASSSSSSREQYF	TGTGCCAGCAGTTCATCTAGTTCTCGGGAGCAGTACTTC
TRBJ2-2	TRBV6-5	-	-	CASRLRDTGELFF	TGTGCCAGCAGACTCCGGGACACCGGGGAGCTGTTTTTT
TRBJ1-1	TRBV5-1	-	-	CASTPNRLMNTEAFF	TGCGCCAGCACCCCCAACAGGCTGATGAACACTGAAGCTTTCTTT
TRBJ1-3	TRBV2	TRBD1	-	CASLLQGGPGNTIYF	TGTGCCAGCTTGCTCCAGGGGGGGCCTGGAAACACCATATATTTT
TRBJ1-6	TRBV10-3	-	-	CAISESLPNSPLHF	TGTGCCATCAGTGAGTCTCTCCCTAATTCACCCCTCCACTTT
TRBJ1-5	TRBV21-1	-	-	CASSRPGRSNQPQHF	TGTGCCAGCAGTAGGCCGGGGCGAAGCAATCAGCCCCAGCATTTT
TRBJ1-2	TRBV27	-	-	CASSPSDGDNYGYTF	TGTGCCAGCAGTCCCTCCGACGGGGACAACTATGGCTACACCTTC
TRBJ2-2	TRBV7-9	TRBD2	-	CASSFSIWASGGHTGELFF	TGTGCCAGCAGCTTCAGCATCTGGGCTAGCGGGGGTCACACCGGGGAGCTGTTTTTT
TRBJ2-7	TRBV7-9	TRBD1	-	CASSLTRDRTYEQYF	TGTGCCAGCAGCCTCACCCGGGACAGAACCTACGAGCAGTACTTC
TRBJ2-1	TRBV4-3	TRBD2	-	CASSMFLSGTSKDEQFF	TGCGCCAGCAGCATGTTTTTGTCCGGGACTAGTAAGGATGAGCAGTTCTTC
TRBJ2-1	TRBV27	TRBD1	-	CASSFRQGISYNEQFF	TGTGCCAGCAGTTTCAGACAGGGAATCTCCTACAATGAGCAGTTCTTC
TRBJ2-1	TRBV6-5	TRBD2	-	CASSYSGLAGQFF	TGTGCCAGCAGTTACTCCGGACTAGCGGGACAGTTCTTC
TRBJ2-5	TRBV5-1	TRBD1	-	CASSLDRGGETQYF	TGCGCCAGCAGCCTGGACAGGGGAGGGGAGACCCAGTACTTC
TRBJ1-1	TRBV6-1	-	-	CASSQGGTEAFF	TGTGCCAGCAGTCAGGGTGGCACTGAAGCTTTCTTT
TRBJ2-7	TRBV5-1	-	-	CASSLGHEQCF	TGCGCCAGCAGCTTGGGTCACGAGCAGTGCTTC
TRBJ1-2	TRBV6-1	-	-	CASTQIRSWEF	TGTGCCAGCACCCAAATCAGGTCCTGGGAGTTC
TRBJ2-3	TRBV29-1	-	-	CSVEAFAIAVVNTQYF	TGCAGCGTTGAGGCTTTTGCGATAGCAGTGGTTAATACGCAGTATTTT
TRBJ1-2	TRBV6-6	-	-	CASIGFNYGYTF	TGTGCCAGCATTGGGTTTAACTATGGCTACACCTTC
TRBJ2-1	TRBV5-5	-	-	CASSRSGLSYNEQFF	TGTGCCAGCAGCAGGAGCGGACTATCCTACAATGAGCAGTTCTTC
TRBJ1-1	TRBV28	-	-	CASSNPTGMMNTEAFF	TGTGCCAGCTCTAACCCTACAGGGATGATGAACACTGAAGCTTTCTTT
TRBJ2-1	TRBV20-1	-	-	CSAPGLYEQFF	TGCAGTGCCCCTGGGCTTTATGAGCAGTTCTTC
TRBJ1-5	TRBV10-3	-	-	CAIKGEDQPQHF	TGTGCCATCAAAGGTGAGGATCAGCCCCAGCATTTT
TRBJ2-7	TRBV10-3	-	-	CAISESGYEQYF	TGTGCCATCAGTGAATCGGGCTACGAGCAGTACTTC
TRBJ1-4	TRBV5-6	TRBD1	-	CASSFGLGTGYLTNEKLFF	TGTGCCAGCAGCTTTGGTCTCGGGACAGGATACCTTACTAATGAAAAACTGTTTTTT
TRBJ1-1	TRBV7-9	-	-	CASSLVGRLSAEAFF	TGTGCCAGCAGCTTAGTCGGTCGGCTGAGCGCTGAAGCTTTCTTT
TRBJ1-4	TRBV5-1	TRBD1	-	CASSLGGQPNEKLFF	TGCGCCAGCAGCTTGGGGGGACAGCCAAATGAAAAACTGTTTTTT
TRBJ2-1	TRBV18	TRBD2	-	CASSPVRLAGFNEQFF	TGTGCCAGCTCACCGGTAAGACTAGCGGGGTTCAATGAGCAGTTCTTC
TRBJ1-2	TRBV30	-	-	CAWSVQPNYGYTF	TGTGCCTGGAGTGTACAGCCTAACTATGGCTACACCTTC
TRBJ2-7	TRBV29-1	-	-	CSVGDDSYEQYF	TGCAGCGTTGGGGATGACAGCTACGAGCAGTACTTC
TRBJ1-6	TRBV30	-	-	CAWRKEGWSPLHF	TGTGCCTGGAGAAAAGAAGGATGGTCACCCCTCCACTTT
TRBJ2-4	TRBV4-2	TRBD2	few	CASSQDGTSGGVVAKNIQYF	TGTGCCAGCAGCCAAGATGGAACTAGCGGGGGGGTTGTAGCCAAAAACATTCAGTACTTC
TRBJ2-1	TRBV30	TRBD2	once	CAWSDSGTSSYNEQFF	TGTGCCTGGAGCGATAGCGGGACGAGCTCCTACAATGAGCAGTTCTTC
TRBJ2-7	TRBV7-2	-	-	CASSLVGPGQYF	TGTGCCAGCAGCTTAGTAGGCCCGGGGCAGTACTTC
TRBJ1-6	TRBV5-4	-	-	CASSLSGGWDSPLHF	TGTGCCAGCAGCTTGTCAGGAGGTTGGGATTCACCCCTCCACTTT
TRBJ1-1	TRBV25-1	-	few	CASSDRGEAFF	TGTGCCAGCAGTGATAGGGGGGAAGCTTTCTTT
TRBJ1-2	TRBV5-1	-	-	CASRGRLGTDSLYGYTF	TGCGCCAGCAGGGGGCGGCTGGGGACTGATTCCCTGTATGGCTACACCTTC
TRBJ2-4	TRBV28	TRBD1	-	CASSFVTGGKNIQYF	TGTGCCAGCAGTTTTGTCACAGGGGGCAAAAACATTCAGTACTTC
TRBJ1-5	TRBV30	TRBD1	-	CAWSVLGQGGQPQHF	TGTGCCTGGAGTGTACTAGGACAGGGCGGTCAGCCCCAGCATTTT
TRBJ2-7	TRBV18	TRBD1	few	CASSRDRSYEQYF	TGTGCCAGCTCACGGGACAGGTCCTACGAGCAGTACTTC
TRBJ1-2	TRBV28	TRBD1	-	CASRELGQGNGGYTF	TGTGCCAGCAGGGAGCTAGGACAGGGAAACGGAGGCTACACCTTC
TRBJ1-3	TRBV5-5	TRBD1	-	CASSFGTGTGNTIYF	TGTGCCAGCAGCTTCGGGACAGGGACTGGAAACACCATATATTTT
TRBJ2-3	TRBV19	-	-	CASSVQMLSTDTQYF	TGTGCCAGTAGTGTACAGATGCTCTCCACAGATACGCAGTATTTT
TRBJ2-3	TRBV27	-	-	CASSVSRSPSTDTQYF	TGTGCCAGCAGTGTCTCCAGGTCCCCTAGCACAGATACGCAGTATTTT
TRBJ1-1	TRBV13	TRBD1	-	CASSLGYRGNAFF	TGTGCCAGCAGCTTAGGCTACAGGGGAAACGCTTTCTTT
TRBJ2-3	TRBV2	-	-	CASRRTFSTDTQYF	TGTGCCAGCAGGCGGACTTTTTCCACAGATACGCAGTATTTT
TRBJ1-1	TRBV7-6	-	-	CASSLTGTGNTEAFF	TGTGCCAGCAGCTTAACCGGGACCGGGAACACTGAAGCTTTCTTT